Sequencing of this T cell receptor beta chain was carried out in a study of shared clonotypes between healthy human individuals. Overall study context: Serving as donors were two women and three men, whose ages spanned 18 to 49.

To note about this clone: Its antigen is as yet unknown.

The germline gives CDR1 SGHAT, CDR2 FQNNGV. The CDR3 has 15 residues. Trimming shortened V by 5 bases and J by 10 bases, and 21 bases separated the two germline ends. The study's findings and limits: Estimated richness values were generally larger in naive subsets than in memory subsets. Against clonotypes common to all four donors, non-shared ones had lower generation probabilities.

Assay used: immunoSEQ multiplex PCR; TCRdb lists only in-frame clones, some missing. The table includes around 330,000 clones, 74% detected once. The chain employs TRBV11-2 and TRBJ1-3; D remains unclear. Material: memory CD4+ T cells sorted from blood. Subset of the sample: CD45RA-negative fraction. This receptor was identified in a man in his thirties or forties in good health. CDR3 residues: CASSVSPYQTRTIYF. The CDR3, as DNA: TGTGCCAGCAGCGTAAGCCCCTACCAGACTCGAACCATATATTTT.